The 19 T cell receptor beta chains reported below all come from one sample, sequenced in a study of blood T cell repertoires in COVID-19. Sequenced by immunoSEQ multiplex PCR; TCRdb stores in-frame clones only, minus some. The sample lists nearly 55,000 clones; around 72% were seen once. The sequenced sample consisted of peripheral blood. The receptors here all came from a human donor with active or convalescent COVID-19. The donor label of this sample is uncertain.

This chain uses TRBV4-3 with TRBJ2-3; 7 bases map to TRBD2. This CDR3 is 14 amino acids long. Losses at the gene ends were 4 bases for V and 6 bases for J; bases not matched to a gene: 7. CDR1 and CDR2 (germline): LGHNA, YSLEER. The CDR3 reads CASSPLAGPDTQYF. The CDR3 DNA follows: TGCGCCAGCAGCCCCTTAGCGGGCCCCGATACGCAGTATTTT.

The gene calls are TRBV2 and TRBJ1-1; D is possibly TRBD1 (6 bases). V lost 6 bases, J lost 4 bases, and 18 bases lay in between. There are 15 residues in the CDR3. The V gene's germline CDR1 is SNHLY and CDR2 FYNNEI. In DNA form, the CDR3 reads TGTGCCAGCAGAGTCGCCACAGGGATAGTCACTGAAGCTTTCTTT. This gives the protein CASRVATGIVTEAFF.

The rearrangement links TRBV14 to TRBJ2-7, with D hard to call. V shed 0 bases and J shed 2 bases, with 8 bases lying between them. In germline, CDR1 is SGHDN, CDR2 FVKESK. The CDR3 has 14 residues. In DNA form, the CDR3 reads TGTGCCAGCAGCCAAGACAGGTTCGCCTACGAGCAGTACTTC. Its protein product is CASSQDRFAYEQYF. The full variable domain, its missing parts supplied by reference TRBV14 and TRBJ2-7, is EAGVTQFPSHSVIEKGQTVTLRCDPISGHDNLYWYRRVMGKEIKFLLHFVKESKQDESGMPNNRFLAERTGGTYSTLKVQPAELEDSGVYFCASSQDRFAYEQYFGPGTRLTVT.

The chain joins TRBV5-1 to TRBJ2-1; 7 bases align to TRBD2. Germline V lookup: CDR1 SGHRS, CDR2 YFSETQ. CDR3 length: 14 amino acids. V gave up 7 bases and J gave up 6 bases; unmatched junction bases: 10. The CDR3 is CASRFPGGPNEQFF. The CDR3 coding sequence is TGCGCCAGCCGTTTCCCGGGGGGACCCAATGAGCAGTTCTTC.

CDR3: CASSQGPAAESYEQYF. The CDR3 bases are TGCGCCAGCAGCCAAGGGCCCGCAGCGGAGTCCTACGAGCAGTACTTC. The chain uses TRBV4-3 and TRBJ2-7, with D perhaps TRBD2 (5 bases). The CDR3 contains 16 residues. Trimming took off 1 base at V and 1 base at J, with 14 bases between the two ends. Germline V gives CDR1 LGHNA, CDR2 YSLEER.

This rearrangement joins TRBV9 to TRBJ2-3, with 8 bases that match TRBD2. Germline V gene data show CDR1 as SGDLS and CDR2 as YYNGEE. The CDR3 is 15 residues long. V lost 1 base, J lost 2 bases, and 3 bases stayed unmatched. The CDR3 here is CASSVTGGITDTQYF. For the CDR3, the DNA is TGTGCCAGCAGCGTAACGGGGGGGATCACAGATACGCAGTATTTT.

This clone was seen only once. This chain connects TRBV28 to TRBJ2-1, with D tentatively TRBD1 (6 bases). The V gene lost 9 bases and the J gene lost 6 bases, with 21 bases spanning the gap. The CDR3 totals 15 residues. Germline CDR1 MDHEN, CDR2 SYDVKM. CDR3 sequence (DNA): TGTGCCAGGGACAGCCTACTTCTCTTGGGCAATGAGCAGTTCTTC. Translating it yields CARDSLLLLGNEQFF.

The chain carries TRBV28 and TRBJ1-6, with D unclear. The CDR3 is 10 residues long. Germline V CDR1 and CDR2: MDHEN, SYDVKM. V was pared by 10 bases and J by 14 bases, with 12 bases between. The CDR3 bases are TGTGCCACCGAGAGAACTACCCTCCACTTT. It translates to CATERTTLHF.

The chain uses TRBV7-8 and TRBJ1-2; D might be TRBD1 (6 bases). The ends were cut back, 8 bases at V and 6 bases at J, with 13 bases in the middle. The germline gives CDR1 SGHVS, CDR2 FQNEAQ. This CDR3 is built from 12 residues. Here the CDR3 reads CASSGAGDGYTF. CDR3 DNA: TGTGCCAGCTCTGGGGCAGGGGATGGCTACACCTTC.

This clone was recorded a few times. The rearrangement uses TRBV7-9 and TRBJ2-5; D perhaps matches TRBD1 (6 bases). The germline CDR1 and CDR2 sequences are SEHNR and FQNEAQ (reference sequence). Deletions cut 3 bases from V and 1 base from J, with 15 bases between. CDR3 length: 16 amino acids. CDR3 nucleotides: TGTGCCAGCAGCTTGGACCTTACAGGGTTCCAAGAGACCCAGTACTTC. Protein sequence: CASSLDLTGFQETQYF.

The chain joins TRBV5-4 to TRBJ2-7; 8 nucleotides align to TRBD1. Unmatched junction bases numbered 10, after V lost 4 bases and J lost 1 base. Per germline, CDR1 SGHNT and CDR2 YYREEE (reference sequence). This CDR3 region has 16 residues. As DNA, the CDR3 is TGTGCCAGCAGCATAAGACAGGGGCCCAAATCCTACGAGCAGTACTTC. The encoded protein is CASSIRQGPKSYEQYF. Full variable domain (rest looked up from reference TRBV5-4 and TRBJ2-7): ETGVTQSPTHLIKTRGQQVTLRCSSQSGHNTVSWYQQALGQGPQFIFQYYREEENGRGNFPPRFSGLQFPNYSSELNVNALELDDSALYLCASSIRQGPKSYEQYFGPGTRLTVT.

The J gene is TRBJ2-1, the V gene TRBV3-1 (or the pseudogene TRBV3-2); 7 bases are a match to TRBD1. Germline V gene sequence: CDR1 LGHDT, CDR2 YNNKEL (reference sequence). J was trimmed by 7 bases and V by 6 bases; bases with no gene match: 0. The CDR3 sequence is 11 residues long. The CDR3 region is CASRTGNEQFF. CDR3 bases: TGTGCCAGCAGGACAGGGAATGAGCAGTTCTTC.

This clone was seen once. The gene calls are TRBV18 and TRBJ2-1; possible D gene TRBD1, 5 bases. The CDR3 totals 13 residues. Germline CDR1 KGHSH, CDR2 LQKENI. Trimming left V 3 bases short and J 12 bases short, with 15 bases between. The CDR3 protein is CASSPNSPQGQFF. Here the CDR3 DNA reads TGTGCCAGCTCACCCAACTCTCCCCAGGGGCAGTTCTTC. The entire variable domain, with the rest obtained from reference TRBV18 and TRBJ2-1, is as follows: NAGVMQNPRHLVRRRGQEARLRCSPMKGHSHVYWYRQLPEEGLKFMVYLQKENIIDESGMPKERFSAEFPKEGPSILRIQQVVRGDSAAYFCASSPNSPQGQFFGPGTRLTVL.

The rearrangement uses TRBV28 and TRBJ2-6, with 9 bases identical to TRBD1. Germline V lookup: CDR1 MDHEN, CDR2 SYDVKM. V was pared by 8 bases and J by 1 base, with 0 bases of the junction left unmatched. This CDR3 contains 14 residues. CDR3 loop: CASGTGSGANVLTF. Here the CDR3 DNA reads TGTGCCAGCGGGACAGGGTCTGGGGCCAACGTCCTGACTTTC.

V gene TRBV4-1 combines with J gene TRBJ1-3; 7 bases align to TRBD1. This CDR3 region has 16 residues. The V gene's germline CDR1 is MGHRA and CDR2 YSYEKL. V dropped 4 bases and J dropped 0; count of bases not matched to a gene: 6. In nucleotides, the CDR3 is TGCGCCAGCAGCCCCGGACAGGTAGACTCTGGAAACACCATATATTTT. It encodes CASSPGQVDSGNTIYF.

This clone has just one count. This CDR3 reads CASRLRTATNEKLFF. The CDR3 DNA reads as TGTGCCAGCAGACTCAGGACAGCAACTAATGAAAAACTGTTTTTT. This chain uses TRBV2 with TRBJ1-4; D may be TRBD1 (6 bases). The V gene's germline CDR1 is SNHLY and CDR2 FYNNEI. This CDR3 has 15 amino acids. Between the trimmed V and J ends, which lost 6 bases and 0 bases, there was a span of 11 bases.

The rearrangement joins TRBV12-5 to TRBJ2-7, with 13 bases that match TRBD2. V trimming: 0 bases; J trimming: 6 bases; junction bases outside the gene matches: 5. This CDR3 spans 16 amino acids. The germline V gene encodes CDR1 LGHNT and CDR2 FRNRAP. Here the CDR3 DNA reads TGTGCTAGTGGTTTGGTAGGGGGACTAGCGGGAAGCGAGCAGTACTTC. Encoded protein: CASGLVGGLAGSEQYF. The variable domain in full, with the rest retrieved from reference TRBV12-5 and TRBJ2-7, is DARVTQTPRHKVTEMGQEVTMRCQPILGHNTVFWYRQTMMQGLELLAYFRNRAPLDDSGMPKDRFSAEMPDATLATLKIQPSEPRDSAVYFCASGLVGGLAGSEQYFGPGTRLTVT.

V gene TRBV12-5 combines with J gene TRBJ1-5, with a tentative D call TRBD1 (5 bases). Trimming took off 5 bases at V and 3 bases at J, with 8 bases between the two ends. Per germline, CDR1 LGHNT and CDR2 FRNRAP. The CDR3 runs to 13 residues. CDR3 amino acids: CASGGGFNQPQHF. CDR3 sequence (DNA): TGTGCTAGTGGTGGGGGGTTCAATCAGCCCCAGCATTTT.

In its sample, this clone was seen once. This sequence joins TRBV18 and TRBJ2-3, with 11 bases lining up with TRBD2. The germline V gene encodes CDR1 KGHSH and CDR2 LQKENI. The J segment lost 0 bases and the V segment lost 5 bases, leaving 4 bases of the junction unmatched. This CDR3 spans 16 amino acids. Written as DNA, the CDR3 is TGTGCCAGCTCATCCCGGACTAGCGGGAGCACAGATACGCAGTATTTT. It specifies CASSSRTSGSTDTQYF. Using reference TRBV18 and TRBJ2-3 for the parts outside the CDR3, the full variable domain is NAGVMQNPRHLVRRRGQEARLRCSPMKGHSHVYWYRQLPEEGLKFMVYLQKENIIDESGMPKERFSAEFPKEGPSILRIQQVVRGDSAAYFCASSSRTSGSTDTQYFGPGTRLTVL.